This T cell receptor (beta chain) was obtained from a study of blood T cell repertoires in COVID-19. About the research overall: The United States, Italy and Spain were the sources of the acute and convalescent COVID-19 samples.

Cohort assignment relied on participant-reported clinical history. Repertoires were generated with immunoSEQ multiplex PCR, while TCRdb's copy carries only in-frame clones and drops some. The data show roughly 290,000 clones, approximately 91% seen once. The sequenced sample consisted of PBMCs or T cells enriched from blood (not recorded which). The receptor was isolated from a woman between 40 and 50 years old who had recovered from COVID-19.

The CDR3 DNA sequence: TGTGCCAGCAGCCACCCCCCCGGGACTAGCCGCACAGATACGCAGTATTTT. Its translation is CASSHPPGTSRTDTQYF. The V gene is TRBV3-1 (or the pseudogene TRBV3-2), the J gene TRBJ2-3, with TRBD2 matching over 9 bases. The CDR3 runs to 17 residues. The germline V gene has CDR1 LGHDT and CDR2 YNNKEL (reference sequence). The V segment lost 3 bases and the J segment 1 base; nucleotides outside the gene matches: 8.